These 30 T cell receptor beta chains originate from one sample sequenced in a study of CD8+CD57+ T cells in acquired aplastic anemia. Template material for TCR beta VDJ and CDR3 profiling consisted of genomic DNA. TCRdb itself ran the reads through MiXCR, one entry per CDR3 protein. The data show about 180,000 distinct CDR3 sequences, 40% to 50% seen once. Material for sequencing was sorted CD4+, CD8+, or CD8+CD57+ T cells (not recorded which) from PBMCs. Receptors originate from a human donor in good health.

This clonotype was seen ten or more times. J is TRBJ1-1 and V is TRBV7-3; 9 positions match TRBD1. Trimming removed 5 bases from V and 4 bases from J; junction bases left unmatched: 8. The germline V gene has CDR1 SGHTA and CDR2 FQGTGA. This CDR3 spans 15 amino acids. This chain's CDR3 is CASSPTGQGSTEAFF. As DNA, the CDR3 is TGTGCCAGCAGCCCGACGGGACAGGGATCCACTGAAGCTTTCTTT.

This chain joins TRBV2 and TRBJ2-5, with D unclear. V was pared by 3 bases and J by 2 bases, with 7 bases between. Germline V gives CDR1 SNHLY, CDR2 FYNNEI. CDR3 length: 13 residues. CDR3 sequence reads: CASSDVRQETQYF. DNA for the CDR3: TGTGCCAGCAGTGATGTAAGACAAGAGACCCAGTACTTC.

This clonotype came up many times. The chain links TRBV5-1 to TRBJ2-6, with D maybe TRBD2 (5 bases). Trimming cost V 1 base and J 4 bases, with 12 bases left between them. The CDR3 contains 16 residues. CDR1 and CDR2 (germline): SGHRS, YFSETQ. Written as DNA, the CDR3 is TGCGCCAGCAGCTTGTACGGGGTCAGGGGGGCCAACGTCCTGACTTTC. It specifies CASSLYGVRGANVLTF.

This clonotype was seen repeatedly, ten times or more. The CDR3 DNA reads TGCAGTGCTAGGGGACTAGCGGGATTCTACGAGCAGTACTTC. Amino acids: CSARGLAGFYEQYF. The gene calls are TRBV20-1 and TRBJ2-7, with TRBD2 matching over 13 bases. V shed 3 bases, J shed 3 bases, and the junction held 2 bases outside the gene matches. Germline CDR1 and CDR2: DFQATT and SNEGSKA (reference sequence). The CDR3 has 14 residues.

The chain is built from TRBV19 and TRBJ2-3; 7 positions match TRBD1. The CDR3 has 14 residues. J lost 10 bases, V lost 5 bases, and 12 bases had no gene match. Looked up from germline, CDR1 is LNHDA and CDR2 is SQIVND (reference sequence). This CDR3 is CASSPRDRGASQYF. CDR3 coding DNA: TGTGCCAGTAGTCCCCGGGACAGAGGGGCATCGCAGTATTTT.

This clonotype was recorded once. The chain couples TRBV19 to TRBJ2-1; 7 nucleotides match TRBD2. Germline trimming cut 3 bases from V and 6 bases from J; bases unmatched to any gene: 8. Germline V gives CDR1 LNHDA, CDR2 SQIVND (reference sequence). This CDR3 comprises 15 residues. CDR3 sequence (DNA): TGTGCCAGTAGTATCTTATCGACTAGCATCAATGAGCAGTTCTTC. The encoded protein is CASSILSTSINEQFF.

This clonotype was detected only a few times. The rearrangement uses TRBV15 and TRBJ2-2; unclear D gene. CDR1 LNHNV and CDR2 YYDKDF come from the germline V gene (reference sequence). There are 15 residues in the CDR3. V dropped 0 bases and J dropped 3 bases, with 8 bases sitting between them. The CDR3 reads CATSRDRTHTGELFF. The CDR3 nucleotides read TGTGCCACCAGCAGAGATCGCACCCACACCGGGGAGCTGTTTTTT.

V and J are TRBV30 and TRBJ2-5, with a weak D call TRBD2 (6 bases). V lost 2 bases, J lost 7 bases, and 8 bases lay in between. Germline CDR1 is GTSNPN and CDR2 is SVGIG (reference sequence). The CDR3 covers 11 residues. CDR3 coding DNA: TGTGCCTGGAGTCACGGGGGGACCCAGTACTTC. It codes for CAWSHGGTQYF. The full variable domain, completed using reference TRBV30 and TRBJ2-5, is SQTIHQWPATLVQPVGSPLSLECTVEGTSNPNLYWYRQAAGRGLQLLFYSVGIGQISSEVPQNLSASRPQDRQFILSSKKLLLSDSGFYLCAWSHGGTQYFGPGTRLLVL.

This clonotype has ten or more counts. The J gene is TRBJ1-2, the V gene TRBV5-1, with D possibly matching TRBD1 (6 bases). CDR3 length: 14 amino acids. Trimming left V 0 bases short and J 4 bases short, with 10 bases between. Germline CDR1 is SGHRS and CDR2 is YFSETQ. The CDR3 loop is CASSLATGPYGYTF. For the CDR3, the DNA is TGCGCCAGCAGCTTGGCCACAGGGCCCTATGGCTACACCTTC.

This clonotype has only one observation. The V gene is TRBV15, the J gene TRBJ2-7; 8 bases match TRBD1. This CDR3 comprises 17 residues. V lost 2 bases, J lost 3 bases, and 12 bases stayed unmatched. Germline assignment: CDR1 LNHNV and CDR2 YYDKDF (reference sequence). DNA of the CDR3: TGTGCCACCAGCAGATTAAAACCCGGGACAGGATACTACGAGCAGTACTTC. Translating gives CATSRLKPGTGYYEQYF.

This chain joins TRBV7-9 and TRBJ1-2, with D hard to call. Trimming stripped 5 bases from V and 6 bases from J, with 10 bases between. This CDR3 comprises 12 residues. Germline V gene sequence: CDR1 SEHNR, CDR2 FQNEAQ (reference sequence). The CDR3 DNA reads TGTGCCAGCAGCCTTCTAATCCATGGCTACACCTTC. It translates to CASSLLIHGYTF.

The V gene is TRBV10-1, the J gene TRBJ2-1, with TRBD2 matching 10 bases. CDR3 length: 16 residues. Germline CDR1 and CDR2: WNHNN and SYGVQD (reference sequence). With V trimmed by 6 bases and J by 4 bases, 9 bases remained unmatched. CDR3 nucleotides: TGCGCCAGCAGCTTGGTACTAGCGGGGACGTACAATGAGCAGTTCTTC. This gives the protein CASSLVLAGTYNEQFF.

This clonotype occurred a few times. The chain carries TRBV28 and TRBJ2-1; 12 bases are a match to TRBD2. CDR1 and CDR2 (germline): MDHEN, SYDVKM. Germline trimming cut 8 bases from V and 9 bases from J; bases unmatched to any gene: 14. The CDR3 length is 16 residues. DNA for the CDR3: TGTGCCAGCTTTGGACTAGCGGGACCCCAGGATGGTGAGCAGTTCTTC. Translated, it gives CASFGLAGPQDGEQFF.

The genes are TRBV29-1 and TRBJ2-7; TRBD1 aligns across 10 bases. V gave up 6 bases and J gave up 4 bases; unmatched junction bases: 9. Germline V gene data show CDR1 as SQVTM and CDR2 as ANQGSEA. This CDR3 has 14 amino acids. CDR3 bases: TGCAGCGTCGACCCGGGACAGGGGTTTTACGAGCAGTACTTC. Amino acids: CSVDPGQGFYEQYF.

This chain links TRBV5-1 with TRBJ2-3; 7 bases line up with TRBD1. Germline trimming cut 7 bases from V and 0 bases from J; bases unmatched to any gene: 14. This CDR3 has 17 residues. Germline V gene lookup returns CDR1 SGHRS and CDR2 YFSETQ. The CDR3 protein is CASSQGVIAASTDTQYF. As DNA, the CDR3 is TGCGCCAGCTCTCAGGGGGTAATAGCAGCTAGCACAGATACGCAGTATTTT.

This clonotype was seen only once. This may come from a read error, since a much larger clone is one base off. This rearrangement joins TRBV20-1 to TRBJ2-7; possible D gene TRBD2, 5 bases. V lost 5 bases and J lost 3, with 17 bases in between. CDR1 is DFQATT and CDR2 is SNEGSKA in the germline V gene (reference sequence). This CDR3 is 14 amino acids long. CDR3 loop: CSAQTGGFHYEQYF. The DNA of the CDR3 is TGCAGTGCTCAGACTGGCGGGTTTCACTACGAGCAGTACTTC.

The rearrangement links TRBV20-1 to TRBJ2-7, with a possible D match to TRBD1 (5 bases). From germline, CDR1 is DFQATT and CDR2 SNEGSKA (reference sequence). This CDR3 contains 14 residues. V was shortened by 6 bases and J by 4 bases, with 19 bases between the two germline ends. The CDR3 loop reads CSARAFVSEYEQYF. The CDR3 region has the DNA TGCAGTGCCAGGGCTTTCGTTTCGGAATACGAGCAGTACTTC.

As for this clonotype: A much larger clone lies one base from this, so it may be a read error. V usage is TRBV30 and J usage is TRBJ1-6; 9 bases are a match to TRBD1. CDR3 length: 15 residues. V lost 1 base, J lost 10 bases, and 8 bases stayed unmatched. Germline CDR1 is GTSNPN and CDR2 is SVGIG (reference sequence). DNA of the CDR3: TGTGCCTGGAGTGCTGGAAGGACAGGGGTGTCACCCCTCCACTTT. Protein product: CAWSAGRTGVSPLHF.

This clonotype was counted at least ten times. V and J are TRBV19 and TRBJ1-2, with D uncertain. Germline V lookup: CDR1 LNHDA, CDR2 SQIVND (reference sequence). V was pared by 2 bases and J by 6 bases, with 7 bases between. The CDR3 is made up of 12 amino acids. The CDR3 is CASSIQADGYTF. CDR3 in DNA: TGTGCCAGTAGTATACAGGCAGATGGCTACACCTTC.

This clonotype showed up many times. The V and J genes are TRBV20-1 and TRBJ2-7; 8 bases are a match to TRBD2. CDR3 size: 15 residues. Per the germline V gene, CDR1 is DFQATT and CDR2 is SNEGSKA (reference sequence). J lost 3 bases, V lost 0 bases, and 7 bases had no gene match. CDR3 bases: TGCAGTGCTAGAGAACTAGCGGACCCGAGCTACGAGCAGTACTTC. Amino acid sequence: CSARELADPSYEQYF.

The chain joins TRBV7-6 to TRBJ2-7; D unresolved. Per the germline V gene, CDR1 is SGHVS and CDR2 is FNYEAQ. The CDR3 has 14 amino acids. The V end was cut by 1 base, the J end by 6 bases, with 13 bases between. CDR3 sequence (DNA): TGTGCCAGCAGCTTAGGACCTCGCGCCTCCGAGCAGTACTTC. Translation: CASSLGPRASEQYF.

This clonotype came up many times. The gene calls are TRBV20-1 and TRBJ2-5, with TRBD1 matching 7 bases. CDR1 DFQATT and CDR2 SNEGSKA come from the germline V gene (reference sequence). V gave up 2 bases and J gave up 3 bases; unmatched junction bases: 3. The CDR3 consists of 13 residues. The DNA for the CDR3 is TGCAGTGCTAGACCAGGGGGTAAAGAGACCCAGTACTTC. Translating gives CSARPGGKETQYF.

This clonotype was found many times. This chain joins TRBV19 and TRBJ1-5; 10 nucleotides line up with TRBD1. The CDR3 runs 17 residues. Germline V CDR1 and CDR2: LNHDA, SQIVND (reference sequence). The V gene end was trimmed by 1 base and the J gene end by 2 bases; junction bases not matched to a gene: 5. In DNA form, the CDR3 reads TGTGCCAGTAGTATAGTGAGGGGGACAGGGGGCAATCAGCCCCAGCATTTT. Its translation is CASSIVRGTGGNQPQHF.

CDR3: CASRYRDGQETQYF. The CDR3 DNA is TGTGCCAGCAGGTACAGGGATGGGCAAGAGACCCAGTACTTC. The V call is TRBV2, the J call TRBJ2-5; weak D call: TRBD1 (6 bases). CDR1 SNHLY and CDR2 FYNNEI come from the germline V gene. There are 14 residues in the CDR3. The V end lost 6 bases, the J end lost 2 bases, and 13 bases lay between the germline ends.

This clonotype has more than one count but fewer than ten. The chain employs TRBV6-7 and TRBJ2-1, with D unresolved. TRBV6-7 is an ORF, with its function uncertain. The CDR3 extends over 15 amino acids. The V end lost 0 bases, the J end lost 3 bases, and 9 bases lay between the germline ends. The chain's CDR3 is CASSYSIDVYNEQFF. The CDR3 DNA is TGTGCCAGCAGTTACTCGATAGATGTCTACAATGAGCAGTTCTTC.

This clonotype was seen many times. This chain joins TRBV19 and TRBJ2-4; 9 bases match TRBD1. The junction had 2 bases not matched to a gene; V was cut back by 6 bases and J by 2 bases. This CDR3 is 14 amino acids long. Germline CDR1 reads LNHDA; CDR2 reads SQIVND (reference sequence). CDR3 residues: CASSGQGTKNIQYF. CDR3 in DNA: TGTGCCAGTAGCGGACAGGGGACCAAAAACATTCAGTACTTC.

A few counts support this clonotype. The gene calls are TRBV7-8 and TRBJ2-1, with D unresolved. The CDR3 length is 16 residues. CDR1 is SGHVS and CDR2 is FQNEAQ in the germline V gene. Between the trimmed V and J ends, which lost 0 bases and 1 base, there was a span of 10 bases. The CDR3: CASSLASSWSYNEQFF. For the CDR3, the DNA is TGTGCCAGCAGCTTAGCGTCGAGTTGGTCCTACAATGAGCAGTTCTTC.

With regard to this clonotype: Given the absence of the conserved phenylalanine or tryptophan at the CDR3 end, a read error is likely. The chain joins TRBV6-1 to TRBJ1-5; TRBD1 matches 8 bases. The CDR3 is made up of 15 amino acids. V lost 6 bases to trimming and J lost 4 bases; unmatched junction nucleotides: 8. Per the germline V gene, CDR1 is MNHNS and CDR2 is SASEGT. CDR3 amino acids: CASSKGQALNQPQHS. The CDR3 DNA reads as TGTGCCAGCAGCAAGGGACAGGCCCTTAATCAGCCCCAGCATTCT.

In its sample, this clonotype was seen once. The gene calls are TRBV10-2 and TRBJ2-7; a possible D gene is TRBD2 (6 bases). V was trimmed by 10 bases and J by 0 bases, leaving 16 bases between them. The CDR3 consists of 14 residues. The germline V gene encodes CDR1 WSHSY and CDR2 SAAADI. The CDR3 is CATVRDGSSYEQYF. For the CDR3, the DNA is TGCGCCACCGTCCGGGACGGGAGCTCCTACGAGCAGTACTTC.

The chain couples TRBV20-1 to TRBJ2-5; 16 positions agree with TRBD2. The CDR3 consists of 20 residues. Trimming took 3 bases from V and 5 from J; bases not matched to a gene: 18. Germline V CDR1 and CDR2: DFQATT, SNEGSKA (reference sequence). Here the CDR3 reads CSARPWGLAGGLGLRETQYF. DNA for the CDR3: TGCAGTGCTAGGCCGTGGGGACTAGCGGGGGGGCTTGGATTGCGGGAGACCCAGTACTTC.